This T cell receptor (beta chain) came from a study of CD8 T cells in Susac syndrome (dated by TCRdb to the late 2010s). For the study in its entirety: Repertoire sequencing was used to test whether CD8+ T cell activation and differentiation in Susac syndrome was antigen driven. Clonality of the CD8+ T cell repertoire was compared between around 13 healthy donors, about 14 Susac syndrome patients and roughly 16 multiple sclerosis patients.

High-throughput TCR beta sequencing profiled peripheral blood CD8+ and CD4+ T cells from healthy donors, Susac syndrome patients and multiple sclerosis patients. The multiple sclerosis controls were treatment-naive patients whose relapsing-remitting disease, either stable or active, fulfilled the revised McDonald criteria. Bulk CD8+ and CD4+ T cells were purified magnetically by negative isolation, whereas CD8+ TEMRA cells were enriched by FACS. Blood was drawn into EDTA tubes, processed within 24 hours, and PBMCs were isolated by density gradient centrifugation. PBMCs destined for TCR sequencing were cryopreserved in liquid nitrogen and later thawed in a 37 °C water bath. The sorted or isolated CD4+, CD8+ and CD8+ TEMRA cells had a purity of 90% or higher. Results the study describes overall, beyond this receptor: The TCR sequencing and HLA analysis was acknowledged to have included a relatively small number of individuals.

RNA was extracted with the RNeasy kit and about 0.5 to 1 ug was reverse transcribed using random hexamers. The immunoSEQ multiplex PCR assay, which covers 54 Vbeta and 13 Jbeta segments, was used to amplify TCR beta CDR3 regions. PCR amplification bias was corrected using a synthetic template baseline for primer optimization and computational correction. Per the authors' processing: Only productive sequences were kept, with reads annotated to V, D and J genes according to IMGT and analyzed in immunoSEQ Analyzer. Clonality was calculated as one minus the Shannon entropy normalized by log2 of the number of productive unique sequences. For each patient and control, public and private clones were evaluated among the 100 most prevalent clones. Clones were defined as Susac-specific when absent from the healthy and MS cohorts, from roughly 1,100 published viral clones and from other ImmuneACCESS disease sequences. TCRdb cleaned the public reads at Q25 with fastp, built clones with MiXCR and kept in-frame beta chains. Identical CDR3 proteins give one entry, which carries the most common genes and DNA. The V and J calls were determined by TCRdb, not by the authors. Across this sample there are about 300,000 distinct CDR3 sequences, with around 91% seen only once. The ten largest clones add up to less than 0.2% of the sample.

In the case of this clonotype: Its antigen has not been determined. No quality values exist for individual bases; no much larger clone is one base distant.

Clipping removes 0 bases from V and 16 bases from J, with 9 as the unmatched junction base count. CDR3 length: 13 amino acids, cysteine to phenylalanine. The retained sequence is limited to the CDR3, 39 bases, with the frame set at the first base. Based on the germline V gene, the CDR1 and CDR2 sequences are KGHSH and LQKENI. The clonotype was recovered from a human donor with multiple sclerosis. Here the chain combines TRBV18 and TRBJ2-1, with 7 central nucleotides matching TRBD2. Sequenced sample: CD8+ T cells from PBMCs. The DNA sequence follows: TGTGCCAGCTCACCACCGGAGGCGGGAGAGGATTTCTTC. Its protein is CASSPPEAGEDFF.